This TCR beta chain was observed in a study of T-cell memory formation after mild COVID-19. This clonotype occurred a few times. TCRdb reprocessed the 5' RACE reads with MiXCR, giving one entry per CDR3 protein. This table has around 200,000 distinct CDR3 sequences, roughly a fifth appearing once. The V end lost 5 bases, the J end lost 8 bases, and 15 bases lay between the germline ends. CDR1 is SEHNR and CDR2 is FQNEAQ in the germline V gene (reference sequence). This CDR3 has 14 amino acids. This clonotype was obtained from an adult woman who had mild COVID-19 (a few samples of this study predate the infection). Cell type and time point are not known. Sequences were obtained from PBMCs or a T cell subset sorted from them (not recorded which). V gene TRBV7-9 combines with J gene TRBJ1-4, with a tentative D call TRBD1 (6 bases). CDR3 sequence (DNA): TGTGCCAGCAGCCAACCAGGGGAGGTCGAAAAACTGTTTTTT. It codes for CASSQPGEVEKLFF.